This T cell receptor (beta chain) stems from a study of shared clonotypes between healthy human individuals. Sequencing used immunoSEQ multiplex PCR; TCRdb keeps in-frame clones, though not all of them. The sample has 2,100,000 or so clones; approximately 94% are singletons. The CDR3 has 13 amino acids. The V end lost 8 bases, the J end lost 0 bases, and 7 bases lay between the germline ends. Germline V gene lookup returns CDR1 WSHSY and CDR2 SAAADI. This rearrangement joins TRBV10-2 to TRBJ1-4, with D maybe TRBD1 (5 bases). The source material was naive CD4+ T cells sorted from blood. Regarding subset: CD45RA+ positively selected. The clonotype comes from a young man in good health. The CDR3 DNA sequence: TGCGCCAGCGGGGCCTCAACTAATGAAAAACTGTTTTTT. Protein product: CASGASTNEKLFF.